A selection of T cell receptor beta chains follows, all from one sample in a study of early T cells in non-severe SARS-CoV-2 infection. Using its own MiXCR run on the 5' RACE reads, TCRdb lists one record per CDR3 protein. Of about 50,000 distinct CDR3 sequences in the sample, approximately 15% were seen once. The sequencing used whole blood, collected at baseline. The source of these receptors is an adult who was a healthcare worker with PCR-confirmed SARS-CoV-2 infection or an uninfected control (not recorded which). Both conserved end residues are part of each CDR3. Fields, in order: J gene, clone size, V gene, D gene, CDR3 protein, CDR3 DNA. D genes are given only for firm matches. Clone sizes are given selectively: once, few, many, or a class where the clone is expanded.

>TRBJ2-5|NA|TRBV10-1|TRBD1
CASSELSTGQRGQETQYF
TGCGCCAGCAGTGAGTTGTCCACGGGACAGAGAGGGCAAGAGACCCAGTACTTC
>TRBJ1-4|NA|TRBV6-1|NA
CASSVLSNQGGEKLFF
TGTGCCAGCAGTGTGCTTTCAAACCAGGGAGGGGAAAAACTGTTTTTT
>TRBJ1-1|NA|TRBV5-1|NA
CASSLAPQGSNTEAFF
TGCGCCAGCAGCTTGGCCCCTCAGGGGTCGAACACTGAAGCTTTCTTT
>TRBJ2-3|few|TRBV5-1|NA
CASSLVPEITDTQYF
TGCGCCAGCAGCTTGGTCCCAGAGATCACAGATACGCAGTATTTT
>TRBJ1-5|few|TRBV6-1|NA
CASSRSRSPRPQHF
TGTGCCAGCAGTCGCAGTAGGTCCCCCCGGCCCCAGCATTTT
>TRBJ2-7|many|TRBV5-1|TRBD2
CASSPGGYEQYF
TGCGCCAGCAGCCCGGGGGGATACGAGCAGTACTTC
>TRBJ1-5|NA|TRBV20-1|TRBD1
CSAREPGQGNQPQHF
TGCAGTGCTAGGGAGCCGGGACAGGGCAATCAGCCCCAGCATTTT
>TRBJ2-2|NA|TRBV10-2|TRBD1
CASSERGGLNTGELFF
TGCGCCAGCAGTGAGAGAGGGGGCCTGAACACCGGGGAGCTGTTTTTT
>TRBJ2-3|few|TRBV7-9|TRBD2
CASSFGLAGATDTQYF
TGTGCCAGCAGCTTCGGACTAGCGGGAGCTACAGATACGCAGTATTTT
>TRBJ1-1|few|TRBV6-2/TRBV6-3|NA
CASSATFAGTEAFF
TGTGCCAGCAGCGCAACCTTCGCCGGGACTGAAGCTTTCTTT
>TRBJ2-3|NA|TRBV11-2|NA
CASSLEGDRQITDTQYF
TGTGCCAGCAGCTTAGAAGGCGACAGGCAGATCACAGATACGCAGTATTTT
>TRBJ2-7|NA|TRBV14|NA
CASSQDVSYEQYF
TGTGCCAGCAGCCAAGATGTGAGCTACGAGCAGTACTTC
>TRBJ2-5|NA|TRBV18|NA
CASTTPYQETQYF
TGTGCCAGCACGACACCGTACCAAGAGACCCAGTACTTC
>TRBJ1-4|few|TRBV7-9|NA
CASSSDRGREKLFF
TGTGCCAGCAGCTCCGACCGGGGGCGGGAAAAACTGTTTTTT
>TRBJ1-1|NA|TRBV7-9|NA
CASSWTEEAFF
TGTGCCAGCAGCTGGACAGAGGAAGCTTTCTTT
>TRBJ2-7|few|TRBV12-3/TRBV12-4|TRBD2
CASSIGLAGLGEQYF
TGTGCCAGCAGCATAGGACTAGCGGGATTAGGCGAGCAGTACTTC
>TRBJ2-2|NA|TRBV7-6|TRBD1
CASSRGQGNTGELFF
TGTGCCAGCAGCCGTGGACAGGGGAACACCGGGGAGCTGTTTTTT
>TRBJ2-1|many|TRBV5-5|TRBD2
CASSIWTSGSSYNEQFF
TGTGCCAGCAGCATTTGGACTAGCGGGAGCTCCTACAATGAGCAGTTCTTC
>TRBJ1-2|few|TRBV29-1|TRBD1
CSAGTGNYGYTF
TGCAGCGCTGGGACAGGGAACTATGGCTACACCTTC
>TRBJ2-7|few|TRBV27|NA
CASSFGPSPYEQYF
TGTGCCAGCAGTTTTGGGCCATCACCTTACGAGCAGTACTTC
>TRBJ2-7|few|TRBV7-2|TRBD2
CASSFQRDYEQYF
TGTGCCAGCAGCTTCCAGCGGGATTACGAGCAGTACTTC
>TRBJ2-7|few|TRBV7-9|TRBD1
CASSPLDRTSYEQYF
TGTGCCAGCAGCCCATTGGACAGGACCTCCTACGAGCAGTACTTC
>TRBJ2-1|many|TRBV2|TRBD1
CASSVDRGRYNEQFF
TGTGCCAGCAGTGTTGACAGGGGGCGATACAATGAGCAGTTCTTC
>TRBJ2-7|few|TRBV5-4|NA
CVTARDNYEQYF
TGTGTTACAGCCCGGGACAACTACGAGCAGTACTTC
>TRBJ2-2|NA|TRBV3-1|NA
CASSRRGVASAGELFF
TGTGCCAGCAGCCGGCGTGGGGTAGCGTCGGCCGGGGAGCTGTTTTTT
>TRBJ1-1|few|TRBV18|TRBD1
CASSPRQGDVSEAFF
TGTGCCAGCTCACCCCGACAGGGAGATGTTTCTGAAGCTTTCTTT
>TRBJ2-1|many|TRBV27|NA
CASRGATNEQFF
TGTGCCAGCAGGGGTGCAACCAATGAGCAGTTCTTC
>TRBJ2-7|few|TRBV3-1|NA
CASSQFLGVEQYF
TGTGCCAGCAGCCAGTTCCTGGGGGTCGAGCAGTACTTC
>TRBJ1-3|few|TRBV6-6|NA
CASSSGTSGNTIYF
TGTGCCAGCAGTTCCGGGACTTCGGGAAACACCATATATTTT